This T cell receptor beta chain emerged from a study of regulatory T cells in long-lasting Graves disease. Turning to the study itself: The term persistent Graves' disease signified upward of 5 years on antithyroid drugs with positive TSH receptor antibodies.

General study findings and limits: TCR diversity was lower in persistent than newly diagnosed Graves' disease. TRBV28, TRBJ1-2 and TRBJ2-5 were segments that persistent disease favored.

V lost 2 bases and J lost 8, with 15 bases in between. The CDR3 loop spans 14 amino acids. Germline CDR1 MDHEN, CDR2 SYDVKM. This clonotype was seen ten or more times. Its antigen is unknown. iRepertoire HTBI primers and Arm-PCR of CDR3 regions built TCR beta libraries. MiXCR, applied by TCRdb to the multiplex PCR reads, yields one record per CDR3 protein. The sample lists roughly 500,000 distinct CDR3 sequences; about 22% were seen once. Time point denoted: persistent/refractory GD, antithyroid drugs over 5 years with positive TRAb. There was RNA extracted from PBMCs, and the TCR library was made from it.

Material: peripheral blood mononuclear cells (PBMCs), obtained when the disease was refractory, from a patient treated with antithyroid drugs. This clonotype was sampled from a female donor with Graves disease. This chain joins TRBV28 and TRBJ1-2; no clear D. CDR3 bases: TGTGCCAGCAGTTTAGCGGCCGGACGTGAGGGCTACACCTTC. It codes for CASSLAAGREGYTF.